The sequence of this T cell receptor (beta chain) was determined in a study of T-cell reconstitution after alpha-beta-depleted transplantation in children. Study-wide points: It was surviving recipient T cells and thymic progenitors that gave some patients high TCRbeta diversity at day 60. Reportedly, alpha-beta T cells present about two months post-transplant originated from several hundred expanded clones of graft origin.

Looked up from germline, CDR1 is MGHRA and CDR2 is YSYEKL. The V segment lost 3 bases and the J segment 0 bases; nucleotides outside the gene matches: 11. CDR3 length: 19 amino acids. This clonotype was seen ten or more times. What it binds is unknown. Unique molecular identifiers were built into the TCRbeta library. MiXCR was run by TCRdb on the PCR reads, yielding one entry per CDR3 protein. Of roughly 120,000 distinct CDR3 sequences listed, roughly 23% are singletons. The sequence was collected from a male patient under 10 years old who had a stem cell transplant for chronic granulomatous disease, so the T cells may come from the graft donor. Sample: PBMCs, mostly from graft donor cells, taken 180 days after TCRalphabeta/CD19-depleted stem cell transplant. The J gene is TRBJ2-2, the V gene TRBV4-1; 9 nucleotides line up with TRBD2. The CDR3 DNA is TGCGCCAGCAGCCAGCCTAAAGGGGCTAGCGGGGCGAACACCGGGGAGCTGTTTTTT. Its protein product is CASSQPKGASGANTGELFF.